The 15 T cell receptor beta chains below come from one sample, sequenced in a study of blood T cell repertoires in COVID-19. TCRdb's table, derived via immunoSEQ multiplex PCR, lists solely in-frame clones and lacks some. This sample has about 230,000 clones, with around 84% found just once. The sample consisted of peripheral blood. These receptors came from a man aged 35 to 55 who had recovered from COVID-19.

The CDR3 is CATSDQSGQAVEQYF. As DNA, the CDR3 is TGTGCCACCAGCGATCAGTCGGGACAGGCGGTAGAGCAGTACTTC. The chain carries TRBV15 and TRBJ2-7, with 8 bases lining up with TRBD1. The CDR3 has 15 residues. The J segment lost 7 bases and the V segment lost 5 bases, leaving 13 bases of the junction unmatched. Germline-derived CDR1 and CDR2 are LNHNV and YYDKDF (reference sequence).

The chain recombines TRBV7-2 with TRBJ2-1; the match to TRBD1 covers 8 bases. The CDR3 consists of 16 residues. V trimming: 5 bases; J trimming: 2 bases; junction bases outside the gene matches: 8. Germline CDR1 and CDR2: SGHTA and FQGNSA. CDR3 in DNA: TGTGCCAGCAGCGTGCGGACAGGGTTCCCCTACAATGAGCAGTTCTTC. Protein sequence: CASSVRTGFPYNEQFF.

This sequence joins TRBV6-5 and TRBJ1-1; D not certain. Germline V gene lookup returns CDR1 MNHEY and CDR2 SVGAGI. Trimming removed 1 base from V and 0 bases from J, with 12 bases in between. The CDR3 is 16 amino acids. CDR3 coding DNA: TGTGCCAGCAGTTACTACCGGGGAACCGTGAACACTGAAGCTTTCTTT. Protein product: CASSYYRGTVNTEAFF.

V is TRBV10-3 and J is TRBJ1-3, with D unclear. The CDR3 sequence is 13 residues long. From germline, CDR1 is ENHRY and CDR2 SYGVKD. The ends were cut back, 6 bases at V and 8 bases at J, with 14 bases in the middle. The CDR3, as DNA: TGTGCCATCAGAGGACTGCAATGGGACACCATATATTTT. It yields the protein CAIRGLQWDTIYF.

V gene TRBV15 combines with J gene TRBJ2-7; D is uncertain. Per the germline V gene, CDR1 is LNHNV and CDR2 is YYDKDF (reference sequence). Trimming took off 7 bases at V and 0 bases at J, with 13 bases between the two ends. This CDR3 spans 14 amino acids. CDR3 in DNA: TGTGCCACCACCCCGGCCCCTAGCTCCTACGAGCAGTACTTC. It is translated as CATTPAPSSYEQYF.

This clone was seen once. DNA for the CDR3: TGCGCCAGCAGCCGCATCGGACAGGGACTTTACTCCGGCTACACCTTC. Amino acids: CASSRIGQGLYSGYTF. The chain recombines TRBV4-1 with TRBJ1-2; TRBD1 matches at 8 bases. V was clipped by 4 bases and J by 8 bases; unmatched bases: 15. CDR1 is MGHRA, CDR2 YSYEKL, per germline. The CDR3 is 16 residues long.

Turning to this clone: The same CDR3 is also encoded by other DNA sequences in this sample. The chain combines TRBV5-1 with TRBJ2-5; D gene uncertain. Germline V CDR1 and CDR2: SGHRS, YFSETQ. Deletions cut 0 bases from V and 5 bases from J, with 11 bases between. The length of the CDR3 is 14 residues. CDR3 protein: CASSLDSGRETQYF. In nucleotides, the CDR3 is TGCGCCAGCAGCTTGGATAGTGGTCGGGAGACCCAGTACTTC.

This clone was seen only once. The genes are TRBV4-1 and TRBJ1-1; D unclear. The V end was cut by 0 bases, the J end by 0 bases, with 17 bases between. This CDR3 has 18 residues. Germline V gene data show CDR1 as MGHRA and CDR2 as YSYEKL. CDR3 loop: CASSQDGEGWSMNTEAFF. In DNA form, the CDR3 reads TGCGCCAGCAGCCAAGACGGGGAGGGTTGGAGTATGAACACTGAAGCTTTCTTT.

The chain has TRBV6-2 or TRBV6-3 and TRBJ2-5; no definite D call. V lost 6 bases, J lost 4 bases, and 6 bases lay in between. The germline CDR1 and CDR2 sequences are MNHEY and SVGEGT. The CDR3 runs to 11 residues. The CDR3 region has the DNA TGTGCCAGCAGCCGCGCAGAGACCCAGTACTTC. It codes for CASSRAETQYF.

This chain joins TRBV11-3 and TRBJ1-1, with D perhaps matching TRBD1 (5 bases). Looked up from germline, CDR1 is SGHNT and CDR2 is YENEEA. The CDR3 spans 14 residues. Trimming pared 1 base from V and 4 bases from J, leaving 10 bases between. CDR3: CASSLGGGATEAFF. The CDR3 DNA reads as TGTGCCAGCAGCTTAGGCGGCGGGGCCACTGAAGCTTTCTTT.

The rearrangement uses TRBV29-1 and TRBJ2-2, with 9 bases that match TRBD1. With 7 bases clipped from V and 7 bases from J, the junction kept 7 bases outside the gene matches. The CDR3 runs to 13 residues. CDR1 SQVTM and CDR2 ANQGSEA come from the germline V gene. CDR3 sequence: CSAHRGQGGELFF. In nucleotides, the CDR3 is TGCAGCGCCCACAGGGGGCAGGGCGGGGAGCTGTTTTTT.

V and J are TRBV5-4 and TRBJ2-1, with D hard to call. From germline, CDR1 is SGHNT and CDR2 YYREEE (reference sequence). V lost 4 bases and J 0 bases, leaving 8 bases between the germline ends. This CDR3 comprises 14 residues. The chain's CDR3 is CASSPTVSYNEQFF. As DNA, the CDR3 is TGTGCCAGCAGCCCGACTGTCTCCTACAATGAGCAGTTCTTC.

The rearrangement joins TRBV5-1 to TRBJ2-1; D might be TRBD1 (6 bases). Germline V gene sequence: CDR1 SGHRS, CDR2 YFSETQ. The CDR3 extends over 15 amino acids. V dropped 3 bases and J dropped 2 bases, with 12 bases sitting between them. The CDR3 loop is CASSSLTGTYNEQFF. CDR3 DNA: TGCGCCAGCAGCTCCTTAACAGGGACCTACAATGAGCAGTTCTTC.

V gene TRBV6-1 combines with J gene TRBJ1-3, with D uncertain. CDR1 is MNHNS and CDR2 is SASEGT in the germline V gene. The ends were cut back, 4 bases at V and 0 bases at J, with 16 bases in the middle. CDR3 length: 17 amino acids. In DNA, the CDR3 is TGTGCCAGCAGTGGTTCTAGTGCCTCGGGCTCTGGAAACACCATATATTTT. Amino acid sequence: CASSGSSASGSGNTIYF.

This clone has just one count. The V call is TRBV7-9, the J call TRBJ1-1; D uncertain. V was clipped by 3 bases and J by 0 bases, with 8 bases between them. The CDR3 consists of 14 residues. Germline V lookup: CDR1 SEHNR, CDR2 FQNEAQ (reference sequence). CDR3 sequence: CASSLWQMNTEAFF. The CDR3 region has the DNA TGTGCCAGCAGCTTGTGGCAAATGAACACTGAAGCTTTCTTT.